This T cell receptor beta chain was profiled in a study of T cells in Graves' hyperthyroidism and ophthalmopathy. TCR beta CDR3 region amplification was performed from RNA transcripts. Researchers ran a first-round RT-PCR on the TCR CDR3 using the HTBI primer set. TCRdb fed the multiplex PCR reads into MiXCR, producing one record per CDR3 protein. Of 300,000 to 450,000 distinct CDR3 sequences listed, roughly 15% are singletons. The length of the CDR3 is 14 residues. CDR1 and CDR2 (germline): KGHDR, SFDVKD. V lost 5 bases and J lost 5, with 11 bases in between. The sequence was obtained from a woman in her twenties or thirties with Graves' ophthalmopathy. Sample: blood. This sequence joins TRBV24-1 and TRBJ2-2; tentative D call: TRBD1 (7 bases). The CDR3 is CATSARGETGELFF. The CDR3 DNA reads TGTGCCACCAGTGCCAGGGGGGAGACCGGGGAGCTGTTTTTT.